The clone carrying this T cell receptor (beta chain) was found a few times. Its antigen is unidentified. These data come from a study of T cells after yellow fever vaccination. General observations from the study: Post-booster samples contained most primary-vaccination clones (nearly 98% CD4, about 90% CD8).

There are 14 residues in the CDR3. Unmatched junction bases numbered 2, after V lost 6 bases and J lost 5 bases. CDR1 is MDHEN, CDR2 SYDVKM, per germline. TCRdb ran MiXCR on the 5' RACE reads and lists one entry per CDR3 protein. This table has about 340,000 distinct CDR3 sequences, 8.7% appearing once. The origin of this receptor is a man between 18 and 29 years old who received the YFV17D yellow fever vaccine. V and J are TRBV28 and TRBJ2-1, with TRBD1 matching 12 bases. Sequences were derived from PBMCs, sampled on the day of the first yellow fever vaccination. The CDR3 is CASRGTGGHNEQFF. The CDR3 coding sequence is TGTGCCAGCAGGGGGACAGGGGGCCACAATGAGCAGTTCTTC.